This T cell receptor beta chain was found in a study of blood T cell repertoires in COVID-19. Study in general: In each case, the material was cDNA or gDNA derived from T cells, B-cell-depleted T cells, or PBMCs.

This CDR3 region has 15 residues. Trimming left V 0 bases short and J 2 bases short, with 10 bases between. From germline, CDR1 is LNHNV and CDR2 YYDKDF (reference sequence). Sequencing used immunoSEQ multiplex PCR; TCRdb keeps in-frame clones, though not all of them. The table has approximately 440,000 clones, approximately 90% seen once. Seattle patients were enrolled during active infection and followed longitudinally. The chain recombines TRBV15 with TRBJ1-2; D remains unclear. The source is a woman between 50 and 59 years old with COVID-19, enrolled during active disease. The sequenced sample was peripheral blood. CDR3 residues: CATSRDTVPNYGYTF. CDR3 bases: TGTGCCACCAGCAGAGATACAGTTCCAAACTATGGCTACACCTTC.